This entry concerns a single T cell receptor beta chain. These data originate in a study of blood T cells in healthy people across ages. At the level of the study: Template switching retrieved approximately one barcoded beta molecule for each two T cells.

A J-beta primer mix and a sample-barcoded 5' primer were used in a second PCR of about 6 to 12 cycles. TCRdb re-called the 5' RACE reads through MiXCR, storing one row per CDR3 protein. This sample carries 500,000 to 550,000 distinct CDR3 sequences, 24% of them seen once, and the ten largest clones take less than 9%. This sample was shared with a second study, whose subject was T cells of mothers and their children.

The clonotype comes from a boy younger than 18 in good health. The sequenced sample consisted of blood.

This chain's CDR3 is CASSVWSDGGYTDTQYF. For the CDR3, the DNA is TGTGCCAGCAGCGTTTGGTCCGACGGGGGTTACACAGATACGCAGTATTTT. The chain joins TRBV9 to TRBJ2-3, with a weak D call TRBD2 (6 bases). Germline values: CDR1 SGDLS, CDR2 YYNGEE. Trimming left V 2 bases short and J 2 bases short, with 18 bases between. The CDR3 length is 17 residues. The complete variable domain, with remaining parts taken from reference TRBV9 and TRBJ2-3, reads DSGVTQTPKHLITATGQRVTLRCSPRSGDLSVYWYQQSLDQGLQFLIQYYNGEERAKGNILERFSAQQFPDLHSELNLSSLELGDSALYFCASSVWSDGGYTDTQYFGPGTRLTVL.